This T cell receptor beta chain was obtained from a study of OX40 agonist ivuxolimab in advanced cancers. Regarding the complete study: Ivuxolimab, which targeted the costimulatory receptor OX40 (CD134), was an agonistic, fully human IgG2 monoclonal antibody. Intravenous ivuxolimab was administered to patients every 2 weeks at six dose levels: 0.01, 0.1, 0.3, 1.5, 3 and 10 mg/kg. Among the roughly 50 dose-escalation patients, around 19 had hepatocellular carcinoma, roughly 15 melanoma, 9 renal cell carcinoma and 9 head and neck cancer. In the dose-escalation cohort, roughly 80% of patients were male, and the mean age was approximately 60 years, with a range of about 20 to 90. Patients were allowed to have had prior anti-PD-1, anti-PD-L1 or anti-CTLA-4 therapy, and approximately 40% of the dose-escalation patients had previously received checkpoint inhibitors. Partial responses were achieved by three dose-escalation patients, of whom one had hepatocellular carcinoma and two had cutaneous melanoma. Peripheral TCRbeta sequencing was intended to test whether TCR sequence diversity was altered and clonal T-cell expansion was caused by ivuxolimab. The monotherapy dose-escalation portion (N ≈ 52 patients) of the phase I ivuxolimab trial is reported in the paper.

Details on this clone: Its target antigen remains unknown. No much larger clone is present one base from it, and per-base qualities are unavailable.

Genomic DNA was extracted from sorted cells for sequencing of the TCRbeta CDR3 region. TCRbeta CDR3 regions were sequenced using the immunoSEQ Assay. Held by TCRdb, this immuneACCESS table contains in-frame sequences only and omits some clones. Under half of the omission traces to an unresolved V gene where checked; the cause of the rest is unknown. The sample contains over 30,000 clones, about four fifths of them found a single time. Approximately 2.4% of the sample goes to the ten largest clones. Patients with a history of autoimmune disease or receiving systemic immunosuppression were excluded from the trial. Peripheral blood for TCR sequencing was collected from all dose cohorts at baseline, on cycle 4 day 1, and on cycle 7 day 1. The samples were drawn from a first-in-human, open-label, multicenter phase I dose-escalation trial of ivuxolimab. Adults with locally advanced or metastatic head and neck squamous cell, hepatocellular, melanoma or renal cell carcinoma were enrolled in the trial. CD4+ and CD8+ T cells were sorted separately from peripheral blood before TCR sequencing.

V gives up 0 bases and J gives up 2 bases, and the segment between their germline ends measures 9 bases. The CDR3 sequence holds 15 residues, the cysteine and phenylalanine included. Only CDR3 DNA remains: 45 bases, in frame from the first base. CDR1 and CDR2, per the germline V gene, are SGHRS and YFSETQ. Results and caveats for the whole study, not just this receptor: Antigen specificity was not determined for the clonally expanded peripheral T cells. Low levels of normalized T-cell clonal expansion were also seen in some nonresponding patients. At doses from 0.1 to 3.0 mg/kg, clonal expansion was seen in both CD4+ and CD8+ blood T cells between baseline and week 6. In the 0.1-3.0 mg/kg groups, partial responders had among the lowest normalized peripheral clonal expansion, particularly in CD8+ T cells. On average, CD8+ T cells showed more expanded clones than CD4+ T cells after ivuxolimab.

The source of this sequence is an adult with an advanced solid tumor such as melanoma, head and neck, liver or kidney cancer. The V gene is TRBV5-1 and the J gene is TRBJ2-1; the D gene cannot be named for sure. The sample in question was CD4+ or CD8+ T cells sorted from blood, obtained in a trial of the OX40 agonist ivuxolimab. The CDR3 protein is CASSLDGWTYNEQFF. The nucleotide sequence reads TGCGCCAGCAGCTTGGATGGATGGACCTACAATGAGCAGTTCTTC.